The clone carrying this T cell receptor beta chain occurred a few times. Its antigen is still unknown. CDR3 length: 15 residues. The germline V gene encodes CDR1 SGHRS and CDR2 YFSETQ. V lost 4 bases to trimming and J lost 4 bases; unmatched junction nucleotides: 5. This record belongs to a study of post-analysis software for immune sequencing data. On the study more broadly: Relapsing-remitting, secondary progressive and progressive-relapsing multiple sclerosis were all included among the disease courses.

Overall study findings and caveats: Comparison of patients with controls showed five TRBV segments more frequent in patients, TRBV5-6, TRBV5-1 and TRBV20-1 among them. When the samples were clustered directly with F measure, those that had been prepared in the same batch showed strong co-clustering.

Unique-molecular-identifier-tagged TCR beta cDNA libraries were used. The source material, roughly 0.9 to 11 million T cells, gave rise to about 490,000 cDNA molecules. TCRdb re-called the PCR reads through MiXCR, storing one row per CDR3 protein. The profile covers about 210,000 distinct CDR3 sequences, with approximately 28% appearing a single time and approximately 3.6% taken by the ten largest. Sequenced input: blood. The clonotype was recovered from a girl aged 2 to 17 with multiple sclerosis. The chain is built from TRBV5-1 and TRBJ2-1; 10 nucleotides agree with TRBD2. As DNA, the CDR3 is TGCGCCAGCAGCCTAGCGGGGGAGGTTTACAATGAGCAGTTCTTC. This gives the protein CASSLAGEVYNEQFF. The full variable domain, in which reference TRBV5-1 and TRBJ2-1 provide the parts outside the CDR3, is KAGVTQTPRYLIKTRGQQVTLSCSPISGHRSVSWYQQTPGQGLQFLFEYFSETQRNKGNFPGRFSGRQFSNSRSEMNVSTLELGDSALYLCASSLAGEVYNEQFFGPGTRLTVL.